The 21 T cell receptor beta chains below were found in one sample sequenced in a study of cytomegalovirus exposure and HLA in healthy donors. A multiplex PCR was run with 60 Vbeta primers and 13 Jbeta primers. Sequencing was performed with immunoSEQ multiplex PCR; in TCRdb, only in-frame clones are kept and a portion is missing. The repertoire includes roughly 200,000 clones, roughly 79% of them detected once, and about 2.9% sits in the top ten. Source material: PBMCs. These receptors originate from a male donor in good health and CMV-seronegative.

The chain is built from TRBV29-1 and TRBJ2-1; the D is unclear. The germline V and J ends were trimmed by 4 bases and 5 bases, with 9 bases remaining between them. The CDR3 runs 12 residues. The germline V gene encodes CDR1 SQVTM and CDR2 ANQGSEA. The CDR3 here is CSVGYFNNEQFF. The CDR3 nucleotides are TGCAGCGTTGGGTACTTTAACAATGAGCAGTTCTTC.

This sequence joins TRBV20-1 and TRBJ1-2; D is unresolved. V was trimmed by 3 bases and J by 6 bases, leaving 5 bases between them. The length of the CDR3 is 10 residues. From germline, CDR1 is DFQATT and CDR2 SNEGSKA (reference sequence). The CDR3 is CSARFDGYTF. The DNA of the CDR3 is TGCAGTGCTAGGTTCGATGGCTACACCTTC.

The chain uses TRBV6-6 and TRBJ2-5; tentative D call: TRBD2 (5 bases). The CDR3 is 13 residues long. Per the germline V gene, CDR1 is MNHNY and CDR2 is SVGAGI (reference sequence). Trimming cost V 7 bases and J 2 bases, with 11 bases left between them. For the CDR3, the DNA is TGTGCCAGCATCCCGCGGGCTCAAGAGACCCAGTACTTC. Residues: CASIPRAQETQYF.

The J gene is TRBJ1-5, the V gene TRBV4-2; no reliable D call. Germline lookup yields CDR1 LGHNA and CDR2 YNFKEQ. V gave up 0 bases and J gave up 8 bases, with 5 bases separating them. This CDR3 has 12 residues. CDR3 DNA sequence: TGTGCCAGCAGCCAAGAGACTGAGCCCCAGCATTTT. It translates to CASSQETEPQHF.

V and J are TRBV9 and TRBJ1-6; 7 positions agree with TRBD1. The CDR3 is made up of 14 amino acids. CDR1 is SGDLS and CDR2 is YYNGEE in the germline V gene. Trimming removed 0 bases from V and 6 bases from J; junction bases left unmatched: 0. The CDR3 nucleotides read TGTGCCAGCAGCGTAGACAGGGGTAATTCACCCCTCCACTTT. This sequence encodes CASSVDRGNSPLHF.

The chain combines TRBV7-9 with TRBJ1-2; D gene ambiguous. The CDR3 is made up of 14 amino acids. Per the germline V gene, CDR1 is SEHNR and CDR2 is FQNEAQ (reference sequence). Trimming shortened V by 4 bases and J by 7 bases, and 16 bases separated the two germline ends. CDR3 coding DNA: TGTGCCAGCAGCTCCTCGAAACCGGTACGTGGCTACACCTTC. This gives the protein CASSSSKPVRGYTF.

A few counts support this clone. This sequence joins TRBV5-1 and TRBJ2-1, with 12 nucleotides matching TRBD2. This CDR3 has 15 amino acids. V was clipped by 0 bases and J by 7 bases; unmatched bases: 2. Germline CDR1 SGHRS, CDR2 YFSETQ. DNA for the CDR3: TGCGCCAGCAGCTTGGGACTAGCGGGAGTTAATGAGCAGTTCTTC. This sequence encodes CASSLGLAGVNEQFF.

The chain is built from TRBV6-5 and TRBJ1-1; possible D gene TRBD1, 6 bases. CDR3 size: 14 residues. V shed 5 bases and J shed 7 bases, with 17 bases lying between them. The germline V gene encodes CDR1 MNHEY and CDR2 SVGAGI. The DNA for the CDR3 is TGTGCCAGCAGTGAAGTCGGGGGGCGGGATGAAGCTTTCTTT. Protein product: CASSEVGGRDEAFF.

The CDR3 nucleotides are TGTGCCAGCAGTGGGGGGTCCCCTCACAATGAGCAGTTCTTC. Its translation is CASSGGSPHNEQFF. The gene calls are TRBV28 and TRBJ2-1, with D perhaps TRBD2 (6 bases). Germline values: CDR1 MDHEN, CDR2 SYDVKM. The CDR3 consists of 14 residues. Trimming left V 5 bases short and J 5 bases short, with 13 bases between.

V usage is TRBV7-3 and J usage is TRBJ2-5; the D gene is possibly TRBD1 (6 bases). Germline V CDR1 and CDR2: SGHTA, FQGTGA. The germline V and J ends were trimmed by 0 bases and 5 bases, with 19 bases remaining between them. The CDR3 extends over 17 amino acids. The DNA of the CDR3 is TGTGCCAGCAGCTTAACGGGGCCTACAGGGCTCCGGGAGACCCAGTACTTC. Translation gives CASSLTGPTGLRETQYF.

The chain combines TRBV6-6 with TRBJ2-7; 8 bases map to TRBD1. With 2 bases clipped from V and 2 bases from J, the junction kept 5 bases outside the gene matches. Per the germline V gene, CDR1 is MNHNY and CDR2 is SVGAGI (reference sequence). The length of the CDR3 is 15 residues. As DNA, the CDR3 is TGTGCCAGCAGTTACCAGGACAGGGATGCCTACGAGCAGTACTTC. Translated, it gives CASSYQDRDAYEQYF.

This chain joins TRBV6-5 and TRBJ2-5, with D tentatively TRBD2 (6 bases). The germline gives CDR1 MNHEY, CDR2 SVGAGI. The CDR3 is 13 residues long. V was shortened by 6 bases and J by 0 bases, with 8 bases between the two germline ends. The CDR3: CASSGGNQETQYF. DNA for the CDR3: TGTGCCAGCAGCGGCGGGAACCAAGAGACCCAGTACTTC.

The rearrangement links TRBV30 to TRBJ1-2; D unresolved. The CDR3 runs 11 residues. Germline V CDR1 and CDR2: GTSNPN, SVGIG (reference sequence). V lost 2 bases, J lost 8 bases, and 9 bases lay in between. The CDR3 is CAWSTLGGYTF. The CDR3 coding sequence is TGTGCCTGGAGTACCCTCGGGGGCTACACCTTC.

The chain links TRBV28 to TRBJ1-5; 12 bases are shared with TRBD1. The junction had 11 bases not matched to a gene; V was cut back by 6 bases and J by 11 bases. This CDR3 has 15 residues. CDR1 and CDR2 (germline): MDHEN, SYDVKM. CDR3: CASSAWDRGRSAQHF. The CDR3 bases are TGTGCCAGCAGCGCCTGGGACAGGGGGCGGTCAGCCCAGCATTTT. Full variable domain (missing parts from reference TRBV28 and TRBJ1-5): DVKVTQSSRYLVKRTGEKVFLECVQDMDHENMFWYRQDPGLGLRLIYFSYDVKMKEKGDIPEGYSVSREKKERFSLILESASTNQTSMYLCASSAWDRGRSAQHFGDGTRLSIL.

This clone was seen only once. This chain joins TRBV28 and TRBJ2-6, with a possible D match to TRBD2 (6 bases). Trimming removed 6 bases at V and 0 bases at J, with 9 bases between. The CDR3 has 15 amino acids. Germline V lookup: CDR1 MDHEN, CDR2 SYDVKM. CDR3 in DNA: TGTGCCAGCAGCAGGGACTTCTCTGGGGCCAACGTCCTGACTTTC. It encodes CASSRDFSGANVLTF.

The chain couples TRBV30 to TRBJ2-2; 10 positions agree with TRBD2. With 3 bases clipped from V and 6 bases from J, the junction kept 19 bases outside the gene matches. The CDR3 is 19 residues long. From germline, CDR1 is GTSNPN and CDR2 SVGIG (reference sequence). CDR3 protein: CAWSQGPSGGSWLAGELFF. Here the CDR3 DNA reads TGTGCCTGGAGCCAGGGGCCTAGCGGGGGCTCGTGGTTAGCCGGGGAGCTGTTTTTT.

This chain connects TRBV19 to TRBJ2-4; 10 nucleotides match TRBD1. The CDR3 has 15 amino acids. Trimming at V came to 4 bases and at J to 4 bases, leaving 4 bases not matched to a gene. CDR1 is LNHDA, CDR2 SQIVND, per germline (reference sequence). CDR3 DNA sequence: TGTGCCAGTAGTAAACCGGGACAGGGGAAAAACATTCAGTACTTC. This encodes CASSKPGQGKNIQYF.

This clone was picked up a small number of times. The chain recombines TRBV6-6 with TRBJ1-5; 8 bases map to TRBD1. The CDR3 contains 15 residues. CDR1 is MNHNY and CDR2 is SVGAGI in the germline V gene (reference sequence). The trim removed 6 bases at V and 1 base at J, leaving 5 bases unmatched. CDR3 DNA: TGTGCCAGCAGACCACAGGGGGTAAGCAATCAGCCCCAGCATTTT. It yields the protein CASRPQGVSNQPQHF.

This clone was seen a few times. The chain carries TRBV4-1 and TRBJ2-3; D perhaps matches TRBD1 (5 bases). Trimming stripped 4 bases from V and 0 bases from J, with 11 bases between. This CDR3 region has 15 residues. Germline CDR1 and CDR2: MGHRA and YSYEKL. The CDR3 bases are TGCGCCAGCAGCCTCTTCAGGGTTAGCACAGATACGCAGTATTTT. It specifies CASSLFRVSTDTQYF.

A word on this clone: The junction differs from germline at one of its ends, possibly a read error. This chain links TRBV29-1 with TRBJ2-1; 14 nucleotides align to TRBD2. The CDR3 totals 15 residues. CDR1 is SQVTM and CDR2 is ANQGSEA in the germline V gene. CDR3 loop: CGVEGGTSGGGEQFF. The CDR3 coding sequence is TGCGGCGTTGAAGGCGGGACTAGCGGGGGCGGTGAGCAGTTCTTC.

The chain couples TRBV30 to TRBJ1-6, with D perhaps TRBD1 (6 bases). CDR3 length: 16 amino acids. Looked up from germline, CDR1 is GTSNPN and CDR2 is SVGIG (reference sequence). The ends were cut back, 0 bases at V and 10 bases at J, with 19 bases in the middle. CDR3 bases: TGTGCCTGGAGTGTACCGCCGGGGGGCGTGGGGTCACCCCTCCACTTT. It yields the protein CAWSVPPGGVGSPLHF.